These 5 T cell receptor beta chains originate from one sample sequenced in a study of Tregs in tolerant kidney transplant recipients. Assay used: immunoSEQ multiplex PCR; TCRdb lists only in-frame clones, some missing. The sample data list 50,000 or so clones. The sample consisted of CD4+ T cells from blood, taken before the transplant. These receptors came from a human donor who received a combined kidney and bone marrow transplant.

A remark on this clone: The read terminates 3 residues before the CDR3 end, so the remaining end is supplied by the germline J gene. The chain uses TRBV29-1 and TRBJ2-5; a possible D gene is TRBD2 (6 bases). V was cut by 3 bases and J by 4 bases, with 18 bases left in between. Germline V lookup: CDR1 SQVTM, CDR2 ANQGSEA. The CDR3 is 15 amino acids. This CDR3 is CSVETLASWSETQYF. Incomplete CDR3 DNA: TGCAGCGTTGAGACCCTAGCGTCTTGGTCAGAGACC.

With respect to this clone: The CDR3 end lies 3 residues beyond the end of the read and is filled in from the germline J gene. The chain has TRBV7-6 and TRBJ1-1, with 7 bases lining up with TRBD1. Germline-derived CDR1 and CDR2 are SGHVS and FNYEAQ. This CDR3 has 13 residues. V gave up 1 base and J gave up 7 bases; unmatched junction bases: 3. The CDR3 protein is CASSLGQGDEAFF. Partial CDR3 DNA: TGTGCCAGCAGCTTAGGTCAGGGGGATGAA.

On this clone: The read gets to within 3 residues of the CDR3 end, and the germline J gene fills in the rest. The chain has TRBV19 and TRBJ2-5; TRBD2 agrees at 9 bases. Germline CDR1 LNHDA, CDR2 SQIVND (reference sequence). The CDR3 runs 17 residues. Trimming at V came to 5 bases and at J to 4 bases, leaving 14 bases not matched to a gene. The covered CDR3 bases are TGTGCCAGTAGTGTCCCTTGGCGGGGGGGCCGGGGAGAGACC. Amino acid sequence: CASSVPWRGGRGET. The full CDR3 reads CASSVPWRGGRGETQYF.

Concerning this clone: The sequenced fragment ends 3 residues before the CDR3 boundary, so the rest is inferred from the germline J gene. J is TRBJ1-1 and V is TRBV19; D not resolved. The CDR3 loop spans 13 amino acids. V lost 6 bases and J 3 bases, leaving 11 bases between the germline ends. The germline V gene encodes CDR1 LNHDA and CDR2 SQIVND (reference sequence). The CDR3 loop is CASSADRDTEAFF. The sequenced CDR3 bases are TGTGCCAGTAGCGCCGACCGGGACACTGAA.

As to this clone: Coverage ceases 3 residues before the CDR3 finishes, and the germline J gene fills in the end. The chain is built from TRBV5-1 and TRBJ2-3; 9 positions agree with TRBD2. The CDR3 runs 15 residues. The germline CDR1 and CDR2 sequences are SGHRS and YFSETQ. The trim removed 4 bases at V and 2 bases at J, leaving 5 bases unmatched. The DNA read from the CDR3 is TGCGCCAGCAGCCCGAGCGGGGGGCTCACAGATACG. It encodes CASSPSGGLTDT. The whole CDR3 sequence is CASSPSGGLTDTQYF.